One T cell receptor beta chain is described in this entry. The sample holds many counts of this clonotype. Its antigen is still unknown. The record has no base qualities; no much larger clone is one base away. Genomic DNA served as template for TCR beta VDJ combination and CDR3 sequence profiling. TCR repertoire sequencing was run on an Illumina HiSeq 2000. In the original analysis: Repertoire assessment relied on Simpson's diversity index, CDR3 size and DJ length profiles, and TRBV/TRBJ rearrangement plots. The most abundant DNA sequence in the deep sequencing data was taken as the immunodominant clone. CDR3 amino acid sequences were screened for sharing across subjects and compared with published repertoires and the VDJdb database. The raw public reads went through TCRdb reprocessing: fastp at Q25, MiXCR clone calling, in-frame beta chains kept. Entries that share a CDR3 protein sequence are merged under the most common genes and DNA. The V and J calls reflect TCRdb's pipeline rather than the authors' work. This sample has 130,000 or so distinct CDR3 sequences in its table, and 41% of those were observed once. The ten largest clones represent 8% to 9.5% of the sample.

This entry comes from a study of CD8+CD57+ T cells in acquired aplastic anemia (dated by TCRdb to the late 2010s). With respect to the entire study: A mean of about 3.2 ug of DNA, ranging from 0.2 to 27.4 ug, was extracted from sorted CD4+ and CD8+ cells. Healthy donor samples averaged roughly 10 million reads for CD4+ and under 12 million for CD8+ cells. General conclusions and limits of the study: Patients and healthy controls showed no significant difference in CD8+ Simpson's diversity (P=0.060). Roughly 30 CD8+ CDR3 sequences were found to be shared between patients and controls, but these sequences appeared to be highly expressed in patients and within the immunodominant clones of the patients.

In this study, sorted CD4+ and CD8+ T cells from the blood of healthy subjects and of severe aplastic anemia patients had their TCR repertoires deep-sequenced. Ficoll-Paque density gradient centrifugation was used to isolate peripheral blood mononuclear cells. Before DNA extraction, CD4+ and CD8+ T cells were sorted by FACS or by magnetic beads. The CDR3 sequence holds 14 residues, the cysteine and phenylalanine included. Left in the record is the CDR3 DNA by itself, 42 bases read in frame from the first base. The germline V gene supplies CDR1 MDHEN and CDR2 SYDVKM. V is trimmed back by 5 bases and J by 3 bases, and the junction contains 4 bases that no gene match accounts for.

The chain uses TRBV28 and TRBJ2-7; TRBD1 lines up with 10 middle nucleotides. Sequences were obtained from sorted CD4+, CD8+, or CD8+CD57+ T cells (not recorded which) from PBMCs. This TCR derives from a human donor in good health, serving as a control. The DNA sequence follows: TGTGCCAGCAGTCGGACAGGGGGAGGCTACGAGCAGTACTTC. Translated, this gives CASSRTGGGYEQYF. This CDR3, with the reference TRBV28 and TRBJ2-7 proteins standing in past its ends, gives the full variable domain DVKVTQSSRYLVKRTGEKVFLECVQDMDHENMFWYRQDPGLGLRLIYFSYDVKMKEKGDIPEGYSVSREKKERFSLILESASTNQTSMYLCASSRTGGGYEQYFGPGTRLTVT.